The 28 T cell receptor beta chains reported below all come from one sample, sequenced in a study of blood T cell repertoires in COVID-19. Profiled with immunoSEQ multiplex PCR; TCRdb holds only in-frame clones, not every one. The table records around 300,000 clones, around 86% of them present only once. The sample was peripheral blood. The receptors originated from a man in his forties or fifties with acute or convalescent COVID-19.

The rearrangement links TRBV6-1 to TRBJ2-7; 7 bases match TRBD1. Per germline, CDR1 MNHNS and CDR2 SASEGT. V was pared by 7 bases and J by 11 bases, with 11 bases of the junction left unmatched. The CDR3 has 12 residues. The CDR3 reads CASTEFSGQKYF. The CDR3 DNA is TGTGCCAGCACCGAGTTCTCGGGACAGAAGTACTTC.

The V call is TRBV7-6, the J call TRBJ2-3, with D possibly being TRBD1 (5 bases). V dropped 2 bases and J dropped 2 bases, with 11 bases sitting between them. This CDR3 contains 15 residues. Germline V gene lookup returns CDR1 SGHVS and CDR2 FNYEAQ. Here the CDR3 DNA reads TGTGCCAGCAGCTTATGGGGCCAGGACACAGATACGCAGTATTTT. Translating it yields CASSLWGQDTDTQYF. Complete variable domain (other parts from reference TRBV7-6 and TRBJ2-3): GAGVSQSPRYKVTKRGQDVALRCDPISGHVSLYWYRQALGQGPEFLTYFNYEAQQDKSGLPNDRFSAERPEGSISTLTIQRTEQRDSAMYRCASSLWGQDTDTQYFGPGTRLTVL.

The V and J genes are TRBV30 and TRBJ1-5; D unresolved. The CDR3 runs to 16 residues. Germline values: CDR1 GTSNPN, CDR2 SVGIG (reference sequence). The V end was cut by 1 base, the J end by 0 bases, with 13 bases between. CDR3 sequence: CAWSAAGINSNQPQHF. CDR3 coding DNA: TGTGCCTGGAGTGCCGCGGGAATCAATAGCAATCAGCCCCAGCATTTT.

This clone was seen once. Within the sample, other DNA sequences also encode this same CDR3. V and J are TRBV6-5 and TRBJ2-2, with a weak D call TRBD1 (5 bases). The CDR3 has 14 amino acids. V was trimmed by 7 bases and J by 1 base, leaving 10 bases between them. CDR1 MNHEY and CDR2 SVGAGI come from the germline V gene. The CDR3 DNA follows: TGTGCCAGCAATCGGCAGGGGAACACCGGGGAGCTGTTTTTT. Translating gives CASNRQGNTGELFF.

The CDR3 region is CASSQTSGWSEQFF. CDR3 DNA sequence: TGTGCCAGCAGCCAGACTTCTGGCTGGTCTGAGCAGTTCTTC. The V and J genes are TRBV14 and TRBJ2-1; no reliable D call. Trimming pared 3 bases from V and 9 bases from J, leaving 15 bases between. Per germline, CDR1 SGHDN and CDR2 FVKESK. The CDR3 covers 14 residues.

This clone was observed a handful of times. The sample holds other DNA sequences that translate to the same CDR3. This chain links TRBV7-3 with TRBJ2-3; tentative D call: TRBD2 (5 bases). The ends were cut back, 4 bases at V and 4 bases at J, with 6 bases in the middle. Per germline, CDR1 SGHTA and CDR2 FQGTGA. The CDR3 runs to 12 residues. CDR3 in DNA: TGTGCCAGCAGCTCGGGGTCAGATACGCAGTATTTT. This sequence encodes CASSSGSDTQYF.

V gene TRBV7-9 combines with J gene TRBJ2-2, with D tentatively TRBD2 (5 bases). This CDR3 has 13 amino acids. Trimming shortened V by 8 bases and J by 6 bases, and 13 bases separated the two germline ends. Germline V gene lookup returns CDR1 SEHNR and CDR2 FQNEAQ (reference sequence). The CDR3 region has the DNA TGTGCCAGCTGGGGTAGGAGGTCCGGGGAGCTGTTTTTT. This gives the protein CASWGRRSGELFF.

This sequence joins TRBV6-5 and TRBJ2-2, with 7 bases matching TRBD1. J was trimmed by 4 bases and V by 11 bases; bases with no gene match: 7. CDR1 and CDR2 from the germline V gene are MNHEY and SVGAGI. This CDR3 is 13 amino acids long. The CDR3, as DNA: TGTGCCGGCAACAGGGGTGGCACCGGGGAGCTGTTTTTT. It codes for CAGNRGGTGELFF.

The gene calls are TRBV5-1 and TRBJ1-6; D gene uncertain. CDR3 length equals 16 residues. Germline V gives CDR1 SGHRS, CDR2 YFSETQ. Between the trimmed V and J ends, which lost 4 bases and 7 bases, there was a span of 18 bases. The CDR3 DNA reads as TGCGCCAGCAGCCAGCAGCGAGGCGACGGGAATTCACCCCTCCACTTT. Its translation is CASSQQRGDGNSPLHF.

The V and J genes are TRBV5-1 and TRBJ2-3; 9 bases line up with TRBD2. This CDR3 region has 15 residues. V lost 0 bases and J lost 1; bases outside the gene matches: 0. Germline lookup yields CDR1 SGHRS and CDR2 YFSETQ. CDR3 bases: TGCGCCAGCAGCTTGGCTAGCGGGGGCACAGATACGCAGTATTTT. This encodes CASSLASGGTDTQYF.

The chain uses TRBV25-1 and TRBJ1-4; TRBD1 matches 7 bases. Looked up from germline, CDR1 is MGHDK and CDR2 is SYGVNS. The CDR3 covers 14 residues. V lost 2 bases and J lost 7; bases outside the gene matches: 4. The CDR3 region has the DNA TGTGCCAGCAGTGAAGGGCCAGGGGGTGAAAAACTGTTTTTT. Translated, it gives CASSEGPGGEKLFF.

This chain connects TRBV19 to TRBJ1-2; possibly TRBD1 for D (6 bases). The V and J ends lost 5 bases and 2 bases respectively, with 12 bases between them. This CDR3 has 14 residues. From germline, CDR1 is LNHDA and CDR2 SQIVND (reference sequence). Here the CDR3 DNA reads TGTGCCAGTAGTTCTCGGACAGAAAACTATGGCTACACCTTC. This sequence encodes CASSSRTENYGYTF.

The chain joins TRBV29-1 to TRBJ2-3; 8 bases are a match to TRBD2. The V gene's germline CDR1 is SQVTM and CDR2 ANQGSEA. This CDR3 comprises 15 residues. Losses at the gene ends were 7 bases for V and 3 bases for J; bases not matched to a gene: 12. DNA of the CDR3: TGCAGCGGTGCCATGCGGGGGGTCGGGACAGATACGCAGTATTTT. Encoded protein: CSGAMRGVGTDTQYF.

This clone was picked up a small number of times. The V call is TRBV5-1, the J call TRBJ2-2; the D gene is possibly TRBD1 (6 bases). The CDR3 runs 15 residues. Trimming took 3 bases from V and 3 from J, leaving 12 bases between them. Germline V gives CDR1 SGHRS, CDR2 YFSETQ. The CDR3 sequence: CASSSRDTDTGELFF. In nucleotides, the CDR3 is TGCGCCAGCAGCTCCCGGGACACCGACACCGGGGAGCTGTTTTTT.

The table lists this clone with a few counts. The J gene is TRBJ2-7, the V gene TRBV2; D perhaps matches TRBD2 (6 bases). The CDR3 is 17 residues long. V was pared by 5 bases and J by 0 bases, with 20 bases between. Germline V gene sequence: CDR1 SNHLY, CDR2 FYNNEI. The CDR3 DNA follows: TGTGCCAGCAGTCCTCCTTATAGCGGACCGAGCTCCTACGAGCAGTACTTC. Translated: CASSPPYSGPSSYEQYF.

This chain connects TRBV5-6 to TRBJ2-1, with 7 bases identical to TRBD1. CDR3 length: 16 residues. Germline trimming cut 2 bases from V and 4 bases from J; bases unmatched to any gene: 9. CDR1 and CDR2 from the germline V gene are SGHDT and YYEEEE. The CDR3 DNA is TGTGCCAGCAGCTTCTCCCGGGACAGACGTTACAATGAGCAGTTCTTC. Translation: CASSFSRDRRYNEQFF. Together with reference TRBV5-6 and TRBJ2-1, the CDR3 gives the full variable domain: DAGVTQSPTHLIKTRGQQVTLRCSPKSGHDTVSWYQQALGQGPQFIFQYYEEEERQRGNFPDRFSGHQFPNYSSELNVNALLLGDSALYLCASSFSRDRRYNEQFFGPGTRLTVL.

Here the CDR3 reads CASSRLPDSNQPQHF. In DNA form, the CDR3 reads TGTGCCAGCAGCCGACTACCGGATAGCAATCAGCCCCAGCATTTT. The genes are TRBV3-1 (or the pseudogene TRBV3-2) and TRBJ1-5, with D unclear. This CDR3 region has 15 residues. Trimming removed 4 bases at V and 0 bases at J, with 10 bases between. Germline V gives CDR1 LGHDT, CDR2 YNNKEL (reference sequence).

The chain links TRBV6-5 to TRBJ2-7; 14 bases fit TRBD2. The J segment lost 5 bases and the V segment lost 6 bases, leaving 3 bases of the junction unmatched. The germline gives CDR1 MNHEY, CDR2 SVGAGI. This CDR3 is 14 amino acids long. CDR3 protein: CASRVTSGRDEQYF. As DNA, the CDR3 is TGTGCCAGCAGGGTGACTAGCGGGAGGGACGAGCAGTACTTC.

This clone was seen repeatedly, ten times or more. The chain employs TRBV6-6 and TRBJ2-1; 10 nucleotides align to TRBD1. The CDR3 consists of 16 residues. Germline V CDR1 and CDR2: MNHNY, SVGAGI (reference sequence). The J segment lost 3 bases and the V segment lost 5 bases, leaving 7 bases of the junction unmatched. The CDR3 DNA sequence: TGTGCCAGCAGTCGCAGACAGGGGGCTGTCTACAATGAGCAGTTCTTC. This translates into CASSRRQGAVYNEQFF.

CDR3 nucleotides: TGTGCCAGCAGTGACAGTACGGGAACAGATACGCAGTATTTT. This sequence encodes CASSDSTGTDTQYF. The chain couples TRBV2 to TRBJ2-3; possibly TRBD2 for D (5 bases). V lost 3 bases and J 3 bases, leaving 10 bases between the germline ends. This CDR3 is built from 14 residues. Germline V gene lookup returns CDR1 SNHLY and CDR2 FYNNEI.

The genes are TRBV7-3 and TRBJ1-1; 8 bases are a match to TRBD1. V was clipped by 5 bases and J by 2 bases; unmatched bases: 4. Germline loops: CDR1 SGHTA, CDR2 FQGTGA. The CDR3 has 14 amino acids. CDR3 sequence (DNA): TGTGCCAGCAGCGCGACAGGGGTAAACACTGAAGCTTTCTTT. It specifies CASSATGVNTEAFF.

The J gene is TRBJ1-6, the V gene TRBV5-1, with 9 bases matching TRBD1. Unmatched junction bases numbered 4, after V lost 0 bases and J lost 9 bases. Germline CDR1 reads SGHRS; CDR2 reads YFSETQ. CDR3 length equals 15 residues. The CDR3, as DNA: TGCGCCAGCAGCTTGGGACAGGGGGGTACTTCACCCCTCCACTTT. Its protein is CASSLGQGGTSPLHF.

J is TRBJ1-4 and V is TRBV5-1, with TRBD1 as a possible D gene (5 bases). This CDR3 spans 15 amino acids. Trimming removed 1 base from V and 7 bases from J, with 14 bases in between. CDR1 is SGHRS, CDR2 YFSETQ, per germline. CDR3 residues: CASSLSSQRGEKLFF. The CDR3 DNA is TGCGCCAGCAGCTTGTCAAGCCAAAGGGGTGAAAAACTGTTTTTT.

Here the CDR3 reads CASSVDSRSYEQYF. The CDR3 DNA sequence: TGTGCCAGCAGCGTCGACAGCCGGTCCTACGAGCAGTACTTC. The chain couples TRBV9 to TRBJ2-7; D is perhaps TRBD1 (5 bases). Germline CDR1 and CDR2: SGDLS and YYNGEE. Trimming removed 2 bases from V and 1 base from J, with 10 bases in between. The CDR3 extends over 14 amino acids.

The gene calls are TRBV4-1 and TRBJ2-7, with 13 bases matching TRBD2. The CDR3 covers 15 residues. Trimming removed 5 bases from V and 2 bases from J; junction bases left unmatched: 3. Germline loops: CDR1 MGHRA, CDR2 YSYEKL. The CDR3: CASSKTSGGAYEQYF. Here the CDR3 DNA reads TGCGCCAGCAGCAAAACTAGCGGGGGGGCCTACGAGCAGTACTTC.

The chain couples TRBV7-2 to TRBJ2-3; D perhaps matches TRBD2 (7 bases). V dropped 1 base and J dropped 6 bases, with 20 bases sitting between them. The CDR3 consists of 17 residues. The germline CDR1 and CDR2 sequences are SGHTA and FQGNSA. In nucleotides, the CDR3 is TGTGCCAGCAGCTTAGGGGGAACGGGGGGCCTTGTGGATACGCAGTATTTT. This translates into CASSLGGTGGLVDTQYF.

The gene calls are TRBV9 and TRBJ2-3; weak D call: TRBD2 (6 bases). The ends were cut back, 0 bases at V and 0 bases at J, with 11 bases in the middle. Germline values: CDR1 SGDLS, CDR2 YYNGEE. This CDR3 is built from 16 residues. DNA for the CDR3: TGTGCCAGCAGCGTAGGGGCGGGGACTAGCACAGATACGCAGTATTTT. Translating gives CASSVGAGTSTDTQYF.

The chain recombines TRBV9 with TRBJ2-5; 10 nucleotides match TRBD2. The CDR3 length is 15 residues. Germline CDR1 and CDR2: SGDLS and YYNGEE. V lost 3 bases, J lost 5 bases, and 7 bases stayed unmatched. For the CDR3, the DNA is TGTGCCAGCAGCGGTCAGCGGGGGGGCTGGGAGACCCAGTACTTC. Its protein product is CASSGQRGGWETQYF.